A single sample is the source of the 20 T cell receptor delta chains below, sequenced in a study of gamma-delta chains in newborns, infants, children (dated by TCRdb to about 2019). Sequencing used an Illumina MiSeq. TCRdb reanalyzed the public reads with the CATT caller, and identical DNA sequences were merged afterwards. The sample profile shows about 3,000 delta-chain clones; 2.6% of them were found once. Jointly, the top ten make up roughly 7.1% of the sample. Sequencing input: blood. These receptors were obtained from a child who was a newborn, infant or young child, either healthy, febrile or measles-vaccinated (not recorded which).

On this clone: This clone may be a read error of a much larger clone one base away. The V and J genes are TRDV2 and TRDJ1; 9 bases match TRDD3. The CDR3 totals 18 residues. Germline V lookup: CDR1 GEAIGNYY, CDR2 EKD. CDR3 sequence (DNA): TGTGCCCGTGACACACTACTGGGGGACGATTCGTACACCGATAAACTCATCTTT. The encoded protein is CARDTLLGDDSYTDKLIF.

This clone was observed a handful of times. A clone one base away is much larger, so this may be a read error. The rearrangement uses TRDV2 and TRDJ1; D remains unclear. Trimming took off 0 bases at V and 0 bases at J, with 10 bases between the two ends. The germline V gene has CDR1 GEAIGNYY and CDR2 EKD. The CDR3 is made up of 15 amino acids. This chain's CDR3 is CACDTGAVYTDKLIF. CDR3 coding DNA: TGTGCCTGTGACACCGGGGCGGTGTACACCGATAAACTCATCTTT.

A few counts support this clone. V usage is TRDV2 and J usage is TRDJ3, with 7 bases matching TRDD3. V trimming: 1 base; J trimming: 0 bases; junction bases outside the gene matches: 5. Germline assignment: CDR1 GEAIGNYY and CDR2 EKD. The CDR3 spans 18 residues. The CDR3 reads CACDTGGALSWDTRQMFF. CDR3 sequence (DNA): TGTGCCTGTGACACTGGGGGAGCCCTCTCCTGGGACACCCGACAGATGTTTTTC.

V gene TRDV1 combines with J gene TRDJ2; 7 bases line up with TRDD3. Germline V lookup: CDR1 TSWWSYY, CDR2 QGS. The CDR3 contains 16 residues. The V gene end was trimmed by 2 bases and the J gene end by 6 bases; junction bases not matched to a gene: 9. CDR3: CALGEMAVLGAAQLFF. CDR3 coding DNA: TGTGCTCTTGGGGAAATGGCCGTGCTGGGGGCAGCACAACTCTTCTTT.

This clone turned up a few times. This may stem from a read error, because a much larger clone lies one nucleotide away. The V gene is TRDV2, the J gene TRDJ1, with 7 bases that match TRDD3. The germline gives CDR1 GEAIGNYY, CDR2 EKD. The CDR3 loop spans 18 amino acids. The CDR3 nucleotides read TGTGCCTGTGGCACCGTACGGCCTGGGGGCCTCACTCCCGATAAACTCATCTTT. This gives the protein CACGTVRPGGLTPDKLIF.

A word on this clone: One end of the junction is discordant with germline, which a read error may explain. The rearrangement uses TRDV2 and TRDJ1, with TRDD3 matching over 12 bases. This CDR3 is built from 22 residues. The germline V gene has CDR1 GEAIGNYY and CDR2 EKD. In DNA, the CDR3 is TGTGCCTGTGGCACCGTCCCGTCGTCCCCGACGCTGGGGGATACGGACACCGATAAACTCATCTTT. Amino acid sequence: CACGTVPSSPTLGDTDTDKLIF.

This clone turned up a few times. A read error may be the cause here, since a much bigger clone is one base away. This chain uses TRDV2 with TRDJ1; TRDD3 might be the D (5 bases). CDR1 and CDR2 (germline): GEAIGNYY, EKD. V was pared by 3 bases and J by 4 bases, with 23 bases between. CDR3 size: 17 residues. In nucleotides, the CDR3 is TGTGCCTGTGACCCTATCGGGGGGCCAACGAGGGGCGATAAACTCATCTTT. This codes for CACDPIGGPTRGDKLIF.

This clone has more than one count but fewer than ten. A much larger clone is a single base away; this may be a read error. This chain connects TRDV2 to TRDJ1; TRDD3 agrees at 12 bases. J gave up 5 bases and V 6 bases, and 15 bases lay outside the gene matches. The length of the CDR3 is 17 residues. Per the germline V gene, CDR1 is GEAIGNYY and CDR2 is EKD. CDR3 DNA: TGTGCCTGTAACCCCATTCTGGGGGATACGCGACGGGATAAACTCATCTTT. Its protein is CACNPILGDTRRDKLIF.

By proportion, this clone is medium-sized. The chain joins TRDV2 to TRDJ1; TRDD3 matches 9 bases. The V gene end was trimmed by 0 bases and the J gene end by 0 bases; junction bases not matched to a gene: 13. This CDR3 has 19 residues. Germline CDR1 reads GEAIGNYY; CDR2 reads EKD. As DNA, the CDR3 is TGTGCCTGTGACACCGTGAGTCCTGGGGGATCCCTGTACACCGATAAACTCATCTTT. Translating gives CACDTVSPGGSLYTDKLIF.

This clone was seen more than once but under ten times. The rearrangement uses TRDV2 and TRDJ1; 13 nucleotides align to TRDD3. V lost 3 bases and J lost 2; bases outside the gene matches: 5. The CDR3 is 16 amino acids. In germline, CDR1 is GEAIGNYY, CDR2 EKD. The CDR3 DNA reads TGTGCCTGTGACCCACTGGGGGATACGAAGACCGATAAACTCATCTTT. Its protein product is CACDPLGDTKTDKLIF.

By share, this clone counts as large (0.1 to 1%). The sample carries other DNA sequences with the same CDR3. The V call is TRDV2, the J call TRDJ1; 8 nucleotides align to TRDD3. Germline CDR1 GEAIGNYY, CDR2 EKD. The CDR3 covers 16 residues. J was trimmed by 0 bases and V by 3 bases; bases with no gene match: 8. The DNA of the CDR3 is TGTGCCTGTGACCACTTAACTGGGGGCAACACCGATAAACTCATCTTT. Its protein product is CACDHLTGGNTDKLIF.

This clone appeared a few times. A much larger clone lies a single base off, so this may be a read error. This chain links TRDV2 with TRDJ1; D remains unclear. In germline, CDR1 is GEAIGNYY, CDR2 EKD. The CDR3 consists of 15 residues. V lost 0 bases to trimming and J lost 0 bases, with 10 bases between them. In nucleotides, the CDR3 is TGTGCCTGTGACACCCCGGGTCCCAACACCGATAAACTCATCTTT. This sequence encodes CACDTPGPNTDKLIF.

This clone was detected a few times. This could be a read error, since a much larger clone is one nucleotide away. The chain links TRDV2 to TRDJ1, with TRDD3 matching over 7 bases. J lost 2 bases, V lost 5 bases, and 13 bases had no gene match. Germline lookup yields CDR1 GEAIGNYY and CDR2 EKD. This CDR3 has 16 residues. This CDR3 is CACGTVELGRTDKLIF. The CDR3 DNA sequence: TGTGCCTGTGGCACGGTGGAACTGGGGAGAACCGATAAACTCATCTTT.

Concerning this clone: A clone one base away is much larger, so this may be a read error. This sample also contains other DNA sequences that code for the same CDR3. The chain couples TRDV2 to TRDJ1; 12 bases line up with TRDD3. CDR1 is GEAIGNYY and CDR2 is EKD in the germline V gene. The CDR3 loop spans 20 amino acids. The CDR3 coding sequence is TGTGCCTGTGACACTGTTACTGGGGGATACTCCCCCAAGTACACTGATAAACTCATCTTT. This sequence encodes CACDTVTGGYSPKYTDKLIF.

In this sample, this clone turned up a few times. With a much larger clone just one base away, this may be a read error. The genes are TRDV2 and TRDJ1; 7 bases line up with TRDD3. Trimming at V came to 2 bases and at J to 2 bases, leaving 10 bases not matched to a gene. The CDR3 length is 16 residues. Looked up from germline, CDR1 is GEAIGNYY and CDR2 is EKD. The CDR3 sequence: CACDKLGFTGTDKLIF. The CDR3 coding sequence is TGTGCCTGTGACAAACTGGGGTTTACAGGGACCGATAAACTCATCTTT.

This clone was picked up a small number of times. This could be a read error, since a much larger clone is one nucleotide away. The chain joins TRDV2 to TRDJ3; possibly TRDD3 for D (5 bases). CDR1 and CDR2 (germline): GEAIGNYY, EKD. The CDR3 extends over 18 amino acids. The germline V and J ends were trimmed by 0 bases and 0 bases, with 11 bases remaining between them. CDR3 in amino acids: CACDTAYGNSWDTRQMFF. DNA of the CDR3: TGTGCCTGTGACACCGCATACGGAAACTCCTGGGACACCCGACAGATGTTTTTC.

By sample fraction, this clone is large. The sample has other DNA sequences that encode this CDR3 too. The chain has TRDV2 and TRDJ1; 7 bases align to TRDD3. Germline-derived CDR1 and CDR2 are GEAIGNYY and EKD. CDR3 size: 18 residues. V lost 3 bases and J lost 0; bases outside the gene matches: 15. In DNA, the CDR3 is TGTGCCTGTGACGCCCTGGGGGCTAACGGTCGAAACACCGATAAACTCATCTTT. Protein: CACDALGANGRNTDKLIF.

By sample fraction, this clone is large. The chain uses TRDV2 and TRDJ3; D is ambiguous. Trimming stripped 0 bases from V and 0 bases from J, with 8 bases between. Germline lookup yields CDR1 GEAIGNYY and CDR2 EKD. There are 17 residues in the CDR3. DNA for the CDR3: TGTGCCTGTGACACCGCTGATAGCTCCTGGGACACCCGACAGATGTTTTTC. Translating it yields CACDTADSSWDTRQMFF.

This clone is labeled as medium-sized. The same CDR3 arises from other DNA sequences in this sample as well. The J gene is TRDJ3, the V gene TRDV2, with 10 bases identical to TRDD3. J was trimmed by 0 bases and V by 3 bases; bases with no gene match: 13. CDR1 and CDR2 from the germline V gene are GEAIGNYY and EKD. The CDR3 extends over 21 amino acids. The CDR3 loop reads CACDAIDGGYPSSWDTRQMFF. The CDR3 DNA follows: TGTGCCTGTGACGCTATAGATGGGGGATACCCGAGCTCCTGGGACACCCGACAGATGTTTTTC.

This clone was found a few times. The chain recombines TRDV1 with TRDJ1, with 10 bases matching TRDD3. J was trimmed by 0 bases and V by 0 bases; bases with no gene match: 28. This CDR3 has 25 residues. Germline V gene lookup returns CDR1 TSWWSYY and CDR2 QGS. The CDR3 nucleotides read TGTGCTCTTGGGGAACTAGCGTCTTGGGGGATACCTCCCGCCCAATTCATCTCGTACACCGATAAACTCATCTTT. It translates to CALGELASWGIPPAQFISYTDKLIF.